A selection of T cell receptor beta chains follows, all from one sample in a study of CD8+ T cells in alopecia areata. The protocol was immunoSEQ multiplex PCR, while the TCRdb copy is restricted to in-frame clones and leaves out a portion. The sample shows approximately 210,000 clones, 55% to 70% of them seen only once. Sequences were derived from CD4+ T cells sorted from blood, sampled at week 4, from a patient treated with tofacitinib. Receptor source: a human donor with alopecia areata. Each CDR3 is given with its conserved first and last residue. D genes are given only for firm matches. Where a row states a size, it is once, few, many or the class of an expanded clone; other rows omit it.

clone_size | j_call | d_call | v_call | cdr3_nt | cdr3_aa
. | TRBJ1-6 | . | TRBV5-4 | TGTGCCAGCAGCTTGGACCGTAATTCACCCCTCCACTTT | CASSLDRNSPLHF
. | TRBJ2-5 | TRBD1 | TRBV11-3 | TGTGCCAGCAGTAAGACCCCGGGACAGGGCGAGACCCAGTACTTC | CASSKTPGQGETQYF
. | TRBJ1-1 | . | TRBV30 | TGTGCCTGGAGTGTCTGGGTGAACACTGAAGCTTTCTTT | CAWSVWVNTEAFF
. | TRBJ1-1 | TRBD1 | TRBV6-6 | TGTGCCAGCAGTTCCCGACAGGGGCGTGACACTGAAGCTTTCTTT | CASSSRQGRDTEAFF
. | TRBJ2-3 | . | TRBV2 | TGTGCCAGCAGTCCGGACTTTAGCACAGATACGCAGTATTTT | CASSPDFSTDTQYF
. | TRBJ1-1 | TRBD1 | TRBV2 | TGTGCCAGCAGTGAAGCTCGGCGGACAGGGGGTATAACTGAAGCTTTCTTT | CASSEARRTGGITEAFF
. | TRBJ1-5 | TRBD1 | TRBV19 | TGTGCCAGTAGTAAGACAGGGAAAGGCAATCAGCCCCAGCATTTT | CASSKTGKGNQPQHF
. | TRBJ2-3 | . | TRBV11-1 | TGTGCCAGCAGCCGGGACAGCACAGATACGCAGTATTTT | CASSRDSTDTQYF
once | TRBJ2-7 | TRBD1 | TRBV7-8 | TGTGCCAGCAGCTTCCTAGGGACAGTGTACGAGCAGTACTTC | CASSFLGTVYEQYF
. | TRBJ2-7 | . | TRBV4-1 | TGCGCCAACAGCTCGTTAGTGGGCAGGGAGGTCTACGAGCAGTACTTC | CANSSLVGREVYEQYF
. | TRBJ1-1 | . | TRBV2 | TGTGCCAGCAGTGCAACGGGGACCACTGAAGCTTTCTTT | CASSATGTTEAFF
. | TRBJ1-2 | . | TRBV29-1 | TGCAGCGTTTCACGATTAGGGCAGCTCTATGGCTACACCTTC | CSVSRLGQLYGYTF
. | TRBJ1-1 | TRBD1 | TRBV7-9 | TGTGCCAGCAGCGGACAGGGGGGAGGTGAAGCTTTCTTT | CASSGQGGGEAFF
. | TRBJ1-4 | . | TRBV29-1 | TGCAGCGTTTTCGGGAGGGCCTCCGAAAAACTGTTTTTT | CSVFGRASEKLFF
few | TRBJ1-3 | . | TRBV6-6 | TGTGCCAGCAGTTACTCGAAGGCCTCTGGAAACACCATATATTTT | CASSYSKASGNTIYF
. | TRBJ1-2 | . | TRBV28 | TGTGCCAGCAGCCTGGTTGGGCCCTACTATGGCTACACCTTC | CASSLVGPYYGYTF
few | TRBJ2-3 | . | TRBV28 | TGTGCCAGCGCGAGGCGCAAATGGGATACGCAGTATTTT | CASARRKWDTQYF
. | TRBJ1-1 | . | TRBV15 | TGTGCCACCAGCAGAGATCTCCCGGCTTCGAACACTGAAGCTTTCTTT | CATSRDLPASNTEAFF
many | TRBJ2-1 | TRBD2 | TRBV28 | TGTGCCAGCAGTTCCCCCTTGGGACTAGCGGGGGGATACAATGAGCAGTTCTTC | CASSSPLGLAGGYNEQFF
. | TRBJ1-5 | . | TRBV19 | TGTGCCAGTAGTATTGCTGCTCCGCCCCAGCATTTT | CASSIAAPPQHF
. | TRBJ2-1 | . | TRBV6-6 | TGTGCCAGCAGTTTGAGCGGCGTGTCCTACAATGAGCAGTTCTTC | CASSLSGVSYNEQFF
. | TRBJ2-1 | . | TRBV7-9 | TGTGCCAGCAGCTTTAGAGGGTCCTACAATGAGCAGTTCTTC | CASSFRGSYNEQFF
. | TRBJ2-3 | . | TRBV28 | TGTGCCAGCAGTCCCGGCCTGGGAGATACGCAGTATTTT | CASSPGLGDTQYF
. | TRBJ2-3 | . | TRBV9 | TGTGCCAGCAGCGTCGACGCCCTCACAGATACGCAGTATTTT | CASSVDALTDTQYF
. | TRBJ1-5 | . | TRBV7-8 | TGTGCCAGCAGCTCTGGGACAATCAATCAGCCCCAGCATTTT | CASSSGTINQPQHF
. | TRBJ1-5 | TRBD1 | TRBV5-6 | TGTGCCAGCAGCTTGGGACAGGGGAGCCTCAATCAGCCCCAGCATTTT | CASSLGQGSLNQPQHF